This TCR beta chain comes out of a study of T-cell reconstitution after alpha-beta-depleted transplantation in children. Library preparation (for TCRbeta) was performed with unique molecular identifiers. TCRdb passed the PCR reads through MiXCR, listing each CDR3 protein once. The data hold approximately 490,000 distinct CDR3 sequences, with approximately 12% observed a single time. The CDR3 extends over 10 amino acids. Trimming pared 4 bases from V and 14 bases from J, leaving 12 bases between. Germline V gene sequence: CDR1 SQVTM, CDR2 ANQGSEA. The sample here was PBMCs from the stem cell graft donor, taken from the stem cell graft. The clonotype comes from a human donor who donated a stem cell graft to a child with combined immunodeficiency. The chain combines TRBV29-1 with TRBJ2-1; D not resolved. The DNA of the CDR3 is TGCAGCGTTGTGCTATTTTGGGAGTTCTTC. Its protein product is CSVVLFWEFF.